A single sample is the source of the 18 T cell receptor beta chains below, sequenced in a study of CD8 T cells in Susac syndrome. Random hexamers were used to reverse transcribe roughly 0.45 to 1 ug of RNA. One entry per CDR3 protein results from TCRdb running MiXCR on the immunoSEQ multiplex PCR reads. The sample records 120,000 to 150,000 distinct CDR3 sequences, 94% being singletons. Sample: CD4+ T cells from PBMCs. These receptors were taken from a human donor in good health.

The V and J genes are TRBV3-1 and TRBJ2-7, with 7 positions matching TRBD1. The ends lost 3 bases at V and 2 bases at J; junction bases unmatched: 4. The germline V gene encodes CDR1 LGHDT and CDR2 YNNKEL (reference sequence). The CDR3 totals 14 residues. The CDR3 DNA sequence: TGTGCCAGCAGCCAGTACAGGGGCCCCTACGAGCAGTACTTC. Amino acid sequence: CASSQYRGPYEQYF.

The J gene is TRBJ2-5, the V gene TRBV5-4, with TRBD2 matching over 10 bases. The CDR3 spans 15 residues. With 0 bases clipped from V and 2 bases from J, the junction kept 1 base outside the gene matches. Per the germline V gene, CDR1 is SGHNT and CDR2 is YYREEE (reference sequence). DNA for the CDR3: TGTGCCAGCAGCTTGGATAGCGGGAGGCAAGAGACCCAGTACTTC. Amino acid sequence: CASSLDSGRQETQYF.

This clonotype was picked up a small number of times. This chain joins TRBV28 and TRBJ2-7; 10 positions match TRBD2. Trimming at V came to 4 bases and at J to 1 base, leaving 1 base not matched to a gene. CDR3 length: 14 residues. Germline V CDR1 and CDR2: MDHEN, SYDVKM. CDR3 in amino acids: CASSSSGGSYEQYF. The CDR3 DNA is TGTGCCAGCAGTTCTAGCGGGGGATCCTACGAGCAGTACTTC.

V is TRBV12-3 or TRBV12-4 and J is TRBJ2-3; no reliable D call. This CDR3 contains 11 residues. With 3 bases removed from V and 5 bases from J, the gap between germline ends came to 3 bases. The CDR3 reads CASSFGDTQYF. The CDR3 region has the DNA TGTGCCAGCAGTTTTGGAGATACGCAGTATTTT.

The rearrangement links TRBV27 to TRBJ2-7, with 10 nucleotides matching TRBD2. V gave up 7 bases and J gave up 5 bases; unmatched junction bases: 11. The CDR3 contains 15 residues. CDR1 MNHEY and CDR2 SMNVEV come from the germline V gene (reference sequence). The CDR3 reads CASTPLASGSHEQYF. The CDR3 DNA reads as TGTGCCAGCACCCCCCTCGCTAGCGGGAGCCACGAGCAGTACTTC.

The J gene is TRBJ2-1, the V gene TRBV29-1; D is perhaps TRBD1 (6 bases). CDR3 length: 11 residues. Looked up from germline, CDR1 is SQVTM and CDR2 is ANQGSEA. Trimming shortened V by 7 bases and J by 5 bases, and 9 bases separated the two germline ends. The CDR3, as DNA: TGCAGCGGGGGACAAAACAATGAGCAGTTCTTC. It specifies CSGGQNNEQFF.

V gene TRBV12-3 or TRBV12-4 combines with J gene TRBJ1-5; TRBD1 agrees at 8 bases. The CDR3 is 15 residues long. Germline trimming cut 5 bases from V and 3 bases from J; bases unmatched to any gene: 6. CDR3 coding DNA: TGTGCCAGCAGTGGACAGGGAATTATCAATCAGCCCCAGCATTTT. Encoded protein: CASSGQGIINQPQHF.

This clonotype appeared a few times. V gene TRBV18 combines with J gene TRBJ2-7, with D maybe TRBD2 (6 bases). Per the germline V gene, CDR1 is KGHSH and CDR2 is LQKENI. The CDR3 covers 14 residues. The V gene lost 4 bases and the J gene lost 1 base, with 11 bases spanning the gap. The chain's CDR3 is CASSLGTPSYEQYF. The DNA of the CDR3 is TGTGCCAGCTCACTAGGGACTCCATCCTACGAGCAGTACTTC.

The chain uses TRBV24-1 and TRBJ2-3; 7 nucleotides align to TRBD1. The ends lost 4 bases at V and 1 base at J; junction bases unmatched: 1. The V gene's germline CDR1 is KGHDR and CDR2 SFDVKD. This CDR3 has 14 amino acids. The DNA for the CDR3 is TGTGCCACCAGTGAAACAGGGGGCACAGATACGCAGTATTTT. This encodes CATSETGGTDTQYF.

This chain's CDR3 is CSVPRIRAGGLWEQYF. The DNA of the CDR3 is TGCAGTGTGCCAAGAATCCGAGCGGGAGGCCTCTGGGAGCAGTACTTC. V gene TRBV20-1 combines with J gene TRBJ2-7; 9 bases fit TRBD2. V shed 7 bases and J 7 bases; nucleotides not matched to a gene: 20. The CDR3 has 16 residues. Germline V lookup: CDR1 DFQATT, CDR2 SNEGSKA (reference sequence).

This clonotype was observed once. V is TRBV25-1 and J is TRBJ2-2; D gene unclear. In germline, CDR1 is MGHDK, CDR2 SYGVNS. The ends were cut back, 6 bases at V and 4 bases at J, with 9 bases in the middle. CDR3 size: 13 residues. CDR3: CASSSWGTGELFF. Written as DNA, the CDR3 is TGTGCCAGCAGCTCTTGGGGCACCGGGGAGCTGTTTTTT.

The V call is TRBV5-1, the J call TRBJ1-1; D possibly corresponds to TRBD1 (6 bases). The ends were cut back, 6 bases at V and 4 bases at J, with 19 bases in the middle. CDR3 length equals 15 residues. Germline-derived CDR1 and CDR2 are SGHRS and YFSETQ. The CDR3 region is CASTLGGGKGTEAFF. In DNA form, the CDR3 reads TGCGCCAGCACCCTAGGGGGGGGCAAGGGCACTGAAGCTTTCTTT.

The chain recombines TRBV29-1 with TRBJ2-5; 13 nucleotides line up with TRBD2. V was pared by 5 bases and J by 5 bases, with 5 bases of the junction left unmatched. The CDR3 extends over 14 amino acids. Germline CDR1 reads SQVTM; CDR2 reads ANQGSEA. CDR3 sequence: CSVWTSGSGETQYF. CDR3 DNA sequence: TGCAGCGTTTGGACTAGCGGGAGTGGTGAGACCCAGTACTTC.

The chain recombines TRBV6-6 with TRBJ1-5; unclear D gene. The CDR3 spans 12 residues. CDR1 and CDR2 from the germline V gene are MNHNY and SVGAGI (reference sequence). Trimming cost V 7 bases and J 5 bases, with 9 bases left between them. The CDR3 loop reads CASNRADQPQHF. The CDR3 region has the DNA TGTGCCAGCAATCGGGCGGATCAGCCCCAGCATTTT.

The chain combines TRBV18 with TRBJ1-2; D gene unclear. The CDR3 totals 14 residues. Between the trimmed V and J ends, which lost 0 bases and 6 bases, there was a span of 11 bases. Germline CDR1 and CDR2: KGHSH and LQKENI. The CDR3 DNA reads TGTGCCAGCTCACCACCCAGTGGGGAGGATGGCTACACCTTC. This encodes CASSPPSGEDGYTF.

The chain links TRBV20-1 to TRBJ2-7, with TRBD2 matching 12 bases. V gave up 6 bases and J gave up 0 bases; unmatched junction bases: 9. CDR3 size: 16 residues. The V gene's germline CDR1 is DFQATT and CDR2 SNEGSKA (reference sequence). The CDR3 is CSAGTAGLAGSYEQYF. The DNA for the CDR3 is TGCAGTGCGGGGACAGCGGGACTAGCGGGCTCCTACGAGCAGTACTTC.

This clonotype was seen a single time. The CDR3 reads CSAVRTGTEAFF. Written as DNA, the CDR3 is TGCAGCGCCGTCAGGACAGGTACTGAAGCTTTCTTT. The rearrangement uses TRBV29-1 and TRBJ1-1, with 7 bases aligning to TRBD1. The V and J ends lost 7 bases and 5 bases, in that order; junction bases with no gene match: 7. This CDR3 comprises 12 residues. Germline CDR1 reads SQVTM; CDR2 reads ANQGSEA.

The chain recombines TRBV3-1 with TRBJ2-1; TRBD2 matches at 8 bases. V gave up 1 base and J gave up 0 bases; unmatched junction bases: 5. The length of the CDR3 is 17 residues. Germline CDR1 is LGHDT and CDR2 is YNNKEL (reference sequence). The CDR3 region is CASSQVTSGDSYNEQFF. CDR3 in DNA: TGTGCCAGCAGCCAAGTTACTAGCGGAGACTCCTACAATGAGCAGTTCTTC.